The 10 T cell receptor beta chains below were found in one sample sequenced in a study of T cell responses to AZD1222 COVID-19 vaccine. Assay: immunoSEQ multiplex PCR; the TCRdb copy retains only in-frame clones and omits some. Here the sample spans 120,000 or so clones, 90% being singletons. Sequencing used peripheral blood, obtained on day 0 of MenACWY control vaccination. All receptors come from an adult in good health.

V is TRBV3-1 (or the pseudogene TRBV3-2) and J is TRBJ1-6, with D possibly being TRBD1 (6 bases). The CDR3 totals 14 residues. Trimming removed 3 bases at V and 10 bases at J, with 13 bases between. In germline, CDR1 is LGHDT, CDR2 YNNKEL (reference sequence). The CDR3 nucleotides read TGTGCCAGCAGCCAGGAGGGGGTAAACTCACCCCTCCACTTT. Amino acid sequence: CASSQEGVNSPLHF.

The chain carries TRBV4-3 and TRBJ2-1, with 7 bases lining up with TRBD1. V gave up 0 bases and J gave up 4 bases; unmatched junction bases: 9. CDR3 size: 17 residues. CDR1 LGHNA and CDR2 YSLEER come from the germline V gene. CDR3 protein: CASSQDFSGTVYNEQFF. CDR3 coding DNA: TGCGCCAGCAGCCAAGATTTCTCCGGGACAGTTTACAATGAGCAGTTCTTC.

The chain links TRBV20-1 to TRBJ2-3; no firm D call. V dropped 3 bases and J dropped 0 bases, with 13 bases sitting between them. CDR1 is DFQATT, CDR2 SNEGSKA, per germline (reference sequence). The CDR3 is 15 residues long. This chain's CDR3 is CSASRWYASTDTQYF. The CDR3 region has the DNA TGCAGTGCTAGTAGGTGGTACGCTAGCACAGATACGCAGTATTTT.

J is TRBJ1-2 and V is TRBV27; the D gene is possibly TRBD1 (5 bases). CDR3 length: 15 amino acids. The germline V and J ends were trimmed by 5 bases and 4 bases, with 17 bases remaining between them. The V gene's germline CDR1 is MNHEY and CDR2 SMNVEV (reference sequence). The CDR3 DNA sequence: TGTGCCAGCAGTCCGGGACCCACTCCGCTCTATGGCTACACCTTC. Protein: CASSPGPTPLYGYTF.

The J gene is TRBJ1-6, the V gene TRBV3-1 (or the pseudogene TRBV3-2), with D maybe TRBD1 (5 bases). Trimming removed 4 bases from V and 7 bases from J, with 11 bases in between. Germline-derived CDR1 and CDR2 are LGHDT and YNNKEL (reference sequence). This CDR3 has 14 residues. The CDR3 nucleotides are TGTGCCAGCAGCCCGGGACGGCCCAATTCACCCCTCCACTTT. This translates into CASSPGRPNSPLHF.

This clone has a single count. The chain is built from TRBV18 and TRBJ1-4; D is unresolved. Trimming cost V 2 bases and J 10 bases, with 17 bases left between them. The germline V gene has CDR1 KGHSH and CDR2 LQKENI. This CDR3 spans 15 amino acids. The CDR3 bases are TGTGCCAGCTCACCAGGGCGGGCAGGTGCAAGAAAACTGTTTTTT. This sequence encodes CASSPGRAGARKLFF.

The genes are TRBV19 and TRBJ1-3; weak D call: TRBD1 (5 bases). Germline loops: CDR1 LNHDA, CDR2 SQIVND (reference sequence). Trimming cost V 5 bases and J 0 bases, with 14 bases left between them. This CDR3 is 16 amino acids long. CDR3 DNA: TGTGCCAGTAGTTCCCCGGGGGACGTCTCTGGAAACACCATATATTTT. As protein: CASSSPGDVSGNTIYF.

The chain joins TRBV3-1 (or the pseudogene TRBV3-2) to TRBJ1-2, with no clear D. This CDR3 is 16 amino acids long. The V end lost 0 bases, the J end lost 2 bases, and 13 bases lay between the germline ends. CDR1 and CDR2 from the germline V gene are LGHDT and YNNKEL (reference sequence). This CDR3 reads CASSQDLTSRNYGYTF. The CDR3 nucleotides are TGTGCCAGCAGCCAAGATCTCACCAGTCGGAACTATGGCTACACCTTC.

The rearrangement links TRBV18 to TRBJ2-7, with 9 bases matching TRBD1. V was pared by 4 bases and J by 4 bases, with 14 bases of the junction left unmatched. CDR3 size: 17 residues. Germline lookup yields CDR1 KGHSH and CDR2 LQKENI. This CDR3 reads CASSLTGGGKRPYEQYV. The DNA of the CDR3 is TGTGCCAGCTCACTCACAGGGGGCGGGAAGAGACCTTACGAGCAGTACGTC.

V gene TRBV5-1 combines with J gene TRBJ1-4; the D is unclear. This CDR3 contains 14 residues. Germline V lookup: CDR1 SGHRS, CDR2 YFSETQ. The V gene lost 4 bases and the J gene lost 5 bases, with 12 bases spanning the gap. The CDR3 DNA reads as TGCGCCAGCAGCGAAACCGGGAGGAATGAAAAACTGTTTTTT. Its translation: CASSETGRNEKLFF. The full variable domain, with the rest looked up from reference TRBV5-1 and TRBJ1-4, is KAGVTQTPRYLIKTRGQQVTLSCSPISGHRSVSWYQQTPGQGLQFLFEYFSETQRNKGNFPGRFSGRQFSNSRSEMNVSTLELGDSALYLCASSETGRNEKLFFGSGTQLSVL.